Listed here are 5 T cell receptor beta chains from one sample, sequenced in a study of blood T cell repertoires in COVID-19. The assay was immunoSEQ multiplex PCR, and TCRdb's table has in-frame clones only and misses some. The table records approximately 190,000 clones, around four fifths of them present only once. Sequenced: peripheral blood. All receptors come from a human donor in a cohort sampled during active COVID-19.

This clone appeared once. The gene calls are TRBV18 and TRBJ1-1; the match to TRBD1 covers 9 bases. Germline assignment: CDR1 KGHSH and CDR2 LQKENI. The CDR3 covers 15 residues. With 6 bases clipped from V and 4 bases from J, the junction kept 9 bases outside the gene matches. The CDR3 here is CASSTSTGGFTEAFF. CDR3 nucleotide sequence: TGTGCCAGCTCGACAAGTACAGGGGGCTTCACTGAAGCTTTCTTT.

This chain connects TRBV18 to TRBJ2-1; 8 bases match TRBD2. The length of the CDR3 is 16 residues. Germline values: CDR1 KGHSH, CDR2 LQKENI. J gave up 9 bases and V 3 bases, and 13 bases lay outside the gene matches. Here the CDR3 reads CASSPGGLAGRFEQFF. In DNA form, the CDR3 reads TGTGCCAGCTCACCGGGAGGACTAGCCGGGCGTTTTGAGCAGTTCTTC.

V gene TRBV28 combines with J gene TRBJ1-5; TRBD1 aligns across 7 bases. The CDR3 is made up of 17 amino acids. The junction had 16 bases not matched to a gene; V was cut back by 7 bases and J by 4 bases. Germline CDR1 reads MDHEN; CDR2 reads SYDVKM. CDR3 bases: TGTGCCAGCACATCTAACTCCGGGACAGATATTAATCAGCCCCAGCATTTT. Translation: CASTSNSGTDINQPQHF.

This clone was seen a single time. The chain carries TRBV4-1 and TRBJ2-3; no clear D gene. CDR1 and CDR2 from the germline V gene are MGHRA and YSYEKL. V was shortened by 7 bases and J by 0 bases, with 20 bases between the two germline ends. CDR3 length: 17 residues. For the CDR3, the DNA is TGCGCCAGCACAGCCAAGATGGGCGCCGCTAGCACAGATACGCAGTATTTT. As protein: CASTAKMGAASTDTQYF.

This clone was counted a single time. V usage is TRBV14 and J usage is TRBJ1-2; D is unresolved. V was pared by 0 bases and J by 2 bases, with 16 bases between. The CDR3 covers 17 residues. The germline gives CDR1 SGHDN, CDR2 FVKESK. This CDR3 reads CASSQDKVYTRNYGYTF. The CDR3 DNA follows: TGTGCCAGCAGCCAAGATAAGGTCTACACCAGGAACTATGGCTACACCTTC.